These T cell receptor beta chains were read from a single sample in a study of human T cells and chemical hapten exposure. TCRdb passed the RACE reads through MiXCR, listing each CDR3 protein once. Of approximately 80,000 distinct CDR3 sequences in the sample, 10% to 15% were seen once. The sequences come from whole blood, collected in connection with sensitization to the hapten diphenylcyclopropenone (DPC). The receptors originated from a woman aged 50 to 65 with alopecia areata. Some clones in this sample may be carry-over from other donors' samples. The CDR3 runs from the conserved cysteine through the conserved F or W. The D gene is left open where the match is weak. A clone size is listed for some rows: how often the clone was seen (once, few, many), or a class if it is expanded.

V: TRBV29-1
D: TRBD1
length: 19
J: TRBJ2-7
size: many
CDR3: CSVRGLLSGQGLMAYEQYF
DNA: TGCAGCGTCCGGGGACTGCTTTCCGGACAGGGCCTGATGGCTTACGAGCAGTACTTC

V: TRBV5-1
D: TRBD2
length: 15
J: TRBJ2-5
size: .
CDR3: CASRYYGTIQETQYF
DNA: TGCGCCAGCCGTTACTATGGGACTATCCAAGAGACCCAGTACTTC

V: TRBV12-3/TRBV12-4
D: TRBD2
length: 14
J: TRBJ2-1
size: many
CDR3: CASSPSGRTNEQFF
DNA: TGTGCCAGCAGCCCTAGCGGGAGGACGAATGAGCAGTTCTTC

V: TRBV13
D: .
length: 15
J: TRBJ2-2
size: few
CDR3: CASTDLTLNTGELFF
DNA: TGTGCCAGCACTGACTTAACACTGAACACCGGGGAGCTGTTTTTT

V: TRBV29-1
D: .
length: 15
J: TRBJ2-7
size: .
CDR3: CSVEERRGSSYEQYF
DNA: TGCAGCGTTGAAGAAAGGCGGGGCAGCTCCTACGAGCAGTACTTC

V: TRBV7-9
D: .
length: 12
J: TRBJ2-7
size: many
CDR3: CASSSDDYEQYF
DNA: TGTGCCAGCAGCTCGGATGACTACGAGCAGTACTTC

V: TRBV20-1
D: .
length: 15
J: TRBJ1-1
size: few
CDR3: CSAKHDRRAPPEAFF
DNA: TGCAGTGCTAAACACGATAGAAGGGCTCCTCCTGAAGCTTTCTTT

V: TRBV10-3
D: .
length: 14
J: TRBJ2-2
size: .
CDR3: CAISGHSDTGELFF
DNA: TGTGCCATCAGTGGGCACTCGGACACCGGTGAGCTGTTTTTT

V: TRBV5-1
D: TRBD2
length: 17
J: TRBJ2-1
size: .
CDR3: CASSLAGGLAGLNEQFF
DNA: TGCGCCAGCAGCTTGGCCGGGGGACTAGCGGGACTGAATGAGCAGTTCTTC

V: TRBV29-1
D: .
length: 15
J: TRBJ1-2
size: many
CDR3: CSVEDPRDPNYGYTF
DNA: TGCAGCGTTGAAGATCCCAGGGATCCTAACTATGGCTACACCTTC

V: TRBV7-9
D: TRBD1
length: 14
J: TRBJ2-3
size: many
CDR3: CASSFDRGLDTQYF
DNA: TGTGCCAGCAGCTTCGACAGGGGCTTGGATACGCAGTATTTT

V: TRBV5-1
D: TRBD2
length: 16
J: TRBJ2-3
size: many
CDR3: CASSLAIGRALDTQYF
DNA: TGCGCCAGCAGCTTGGCTATCGGGAGGGCCTTAGATACGCAGTATTTT

V: TRBV20-1
D: .
length: 13
J: TRBJ2-5
size: .
CDR3: CSAALERPETQYF
DNA: TGCAGTGCGGCACTTGAGAGGCCCGAGACCCAGTACTTC

V: TRBV28
D: .
length: 12
J: TRBJ1-4
size: .
CDR3: CASSRGGQKLFF
DNA: TGTGCCAGCAGTCGGGGAGGTCAAAAACTGTTTTTT

V: TRBV29-1
D: TRBD1
length: 14
J: TRBJ1-1
size: many
CDR3: CSGGQGPGYTEAFF
DNA: TGCAGCGGAGGACAGGGCCCGGGCTACACTGAAGCTTTCTTT

V: TRBV10-1
D: .
length: 13
J: TRBJ1-1
size: many
CDR3: CASSPSGVAEAFF
DNA: TGCGCCAGCAGTCCAAGTGGGGTCGCTGAAGCTTTCTTT

V: TRBV6-4
D: TRBD2
length: 15
J: TRBJ2-1
size: many
CDR3: CASQKIAGGPNEQFF
DNA: TGTGCCAGCCAGAAAATAGCGGGAGGGCCCAATGAGCAGTTCTTC

V: TRBV29-1
D: .
length: 12
J: TRBJ2-3
size: .
CDR3: CSAQTSTDTQYF
DNA: TGCAGCGCACAGACTAGCACAGATACGCAGTATTTT

V: TRBV2
D: .
length: 14
J: TRBJ2-1
size: few
CDR3: CASSTGYSYNEQFF
DNA: TGTGCCAGCAGCACAGGGTACTCCTACAATGAGCAGTTCTTC

V: TRBV20-1
D: .
length: 14
J: TRBJ1-4
size: .
CDR3: CSARVGTSNEKLFF
DNA: TGCAGTGCTAGAGTTGGCACATCCAATGAAAAACTGTTTTTT

V: TRBV6-2/TRBV6-3
D: TRBD2
length: 14
J: TRBJ2-1
size: few
CDR3: CASRGLARYNEQFF
DNA: TGTGCCAGCAGGGGACTAGCGCGGTACAATGAGCAGTTCTTC

V: TRBV12-3/TRBV12-4
D: .
length: 11
J: TRBJ2-5
size: .
CDR3: CASSAGETQYF
DNA: TGTGCCAGCAGCGCAGGGGAGACCCAGTACTTC

V: TRBV5-1
D: .
length: 12
J: TRBJ2-2
size: .
CDR3: CASSLKTGELFF
DNA: TGCGCCAGCAGCTTGAAGACCGGGGAGCTGTTTTTT

V: TRBV4-2
D: .
length: 16
J: TRBJ2-3
size: few
CDR3: CASSQEDPGGTDTQYF
DNA: TGTGCCAGCAGCCAAGAGGATCCGGGAGGCACAGATACGCAGTATTTT

V: TRBV27
D: TRBD1
length: 14
J: TRBJ1-2
size: .
CDR3: CASSPQDRVHGYTF
DNA: TGTGCCAGCAGTCCCCAGGACAGGGTACATGGCTACACCTTC

V: TRBV29-1
D: TRBD1
length: 12
J: TRBJ1-2
size: many
CDR3: CSGRTGENGYTF
DNA: TGCAGCGGAAGGACAGGGGAGAATGGCTACACCTTC

V: TRBV7-3
D: TRBD2
length: 15
J: TRBJ2-1
size: .
CDR3: CASSLTLLAGGEQFF
DNA: TGTGCCAGCAGCTTAACGTTGTTAGCGGGAGGCGAGCAGTTCTTC

V: TRBV15
D: .
length: 13
J: TRBJ2-5
size: .
CDR3: CATSRLSVGTQYF
DNA: TGTGCCACCAGCAGACTAAGTGTTGGGACCCAGTACTTC

V: TRBV7-2
D: .
length: 15
J: TRBJ2-2
size: few
CDR3: CASSLGPVNTGELFF
DNA: TGTGCCAGCAGCTTAGGGCCGGTGAACACCGGGGAGCTGTTTTTT

V: TRBV20-1
D: TRBD2
length: 14
J: TRBJ2-7
size: few
CDR3: CSAALSGRIYEQYF
DNA: TGCAGTGCGGCCCTTAGCGGGAGAATCTACGAGCAGTACTTC

V: TRBV30
D: .
length: 12
J: TRBJ2-7
size: .
CDR3: CAWSAGPYEQYF
DNA: TGTGCCTGGAGCGCGGGACCCTACGAGCAGTACTTC

V: TRBV10-2
D: .
length: 14
J: TRBJ1-6
size: .
CDR3: CASTSVGVNWALHF
DNA: TGCGCCAGCACCTCAGTGGGGGTCAATTGGGCCCTCCACTTT

V: TRBV7-6
D: .
length: 13
J: TRBJ1-5
size: .
CDR3: CASSLAVDQPQHF
DNA: TGTGCCAGCAGCTTAGCAGTAGATCAGCCCCAGCATTTT

V: TRBV18
D: .
length: 15
J: TRBJ2-4
size: .
CDR3: CASSSGQGHGNIQYF
DNA: TGTGCCAGCTCGAGCGGGCAGGGACATGGAAACATTCAGTACTTC

V: TRBV12-3/TRBV12-4
D: .
length: 13
J: TRBJ2-2
size: few
CDR3: CASSLGDPGELFF
DNA: TGTGCCAGCAGTTTAGGGGATCCCGGGGAGCTGTTTTTT

V: TRBV20-1
D: .
length: 10
J: TRBJ2-7
size: few
CDR3: CSARETEQYF
DNA: TGCAGTGCCAGGGAAACCGAGCAGTACTTC

V: TRBV9
D: TRBD1
length: 13
J: TRBJ1-1
size: many
CDR3: CASYLQGYTEAFF
DNA: TGTGCCAGCTACCTACAGGGGTACACTGAAGCTTTCTTT